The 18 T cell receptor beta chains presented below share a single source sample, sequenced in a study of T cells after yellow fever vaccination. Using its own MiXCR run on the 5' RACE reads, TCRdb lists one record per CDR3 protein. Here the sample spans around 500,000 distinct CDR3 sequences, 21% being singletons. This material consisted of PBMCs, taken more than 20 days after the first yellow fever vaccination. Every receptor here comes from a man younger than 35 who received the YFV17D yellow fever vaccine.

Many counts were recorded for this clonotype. The CDR3 is CASRSSRAHGYTF. The DNA for the CDR3 is TGTGCCAGCAGGTCCTCGAGGGCCCATGGCTACACCTTC. This chain connects TRBV3-1 to TRBJ1-2; no reliable D call. The germline gives CDR1 LGHDT, CDR2 YNNKEL (reference sequence). There are 13 residues in the CDR3. V gave up 6 bases and J gave up 6 bases, with 14 bases separating them. The whole variable domain, filled in from reference TRBV3-1 and TRBJ1-2, reads DTAVSQTPKYLVTQMGNDKSIKCEQNLGHDTMYWYKQDSKKFLKIMFSYNNKELIINETVPNRFSPKSPDKAHLNLHINSLELGDSAVYFCASRSSRAHGYTFGSGTRLTVV.

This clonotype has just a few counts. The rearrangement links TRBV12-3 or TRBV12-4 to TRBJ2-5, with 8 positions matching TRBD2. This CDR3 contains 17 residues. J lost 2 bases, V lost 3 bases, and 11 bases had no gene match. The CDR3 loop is CASSFVGGGPNQETQYF. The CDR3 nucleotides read TGTGCCAGCAGTTTCGTGGGCGGGGGGCCAAATCAAGAGACCCAGTACTTC.

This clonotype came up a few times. CDR3 DNA: TGTGCCAGCAGCCGGAGGACAGCTGTCCTTCTCGAGGACGAGCAGTACGTC. As protein: CASSRRTAVLLEDEQYV. The V gene is TRBV5-6, the J gene TRBJ2-7, with TRBD1 as a possible D gene (6 bases). The V and J ends lost 4 bases and 5 bases respectively, with 25 bases between them. The germline V gene encodes CDR1 SGHDT and CDR2 YYEEEE. The length of the CDR3 is 17 residues.

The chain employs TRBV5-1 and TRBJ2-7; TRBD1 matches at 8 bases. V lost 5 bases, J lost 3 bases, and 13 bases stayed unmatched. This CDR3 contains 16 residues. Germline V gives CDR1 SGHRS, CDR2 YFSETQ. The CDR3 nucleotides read TGCGCCAGCAGAGTCACCCCCGGACAGGGTGACTACGAGCAGTACTTC. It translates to CASRVTPGQGDYEQYF.

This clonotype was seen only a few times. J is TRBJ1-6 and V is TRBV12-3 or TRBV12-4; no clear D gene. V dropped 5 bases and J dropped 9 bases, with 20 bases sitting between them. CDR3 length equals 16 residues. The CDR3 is CASSPSRAGSGSPLHF. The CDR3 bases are TGTGCCAGCAGTCCCTCTCGAGCAGGTTCAGGTTCACCCCTCCACTTT.

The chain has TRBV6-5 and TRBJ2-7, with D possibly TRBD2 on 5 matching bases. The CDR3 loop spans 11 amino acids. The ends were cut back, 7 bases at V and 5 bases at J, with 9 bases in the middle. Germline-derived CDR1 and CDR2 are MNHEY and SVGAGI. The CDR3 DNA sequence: TGTGCCAGCAACAACGGGGACGAGCAGTACTTC. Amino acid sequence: CASNNGDEQYF.

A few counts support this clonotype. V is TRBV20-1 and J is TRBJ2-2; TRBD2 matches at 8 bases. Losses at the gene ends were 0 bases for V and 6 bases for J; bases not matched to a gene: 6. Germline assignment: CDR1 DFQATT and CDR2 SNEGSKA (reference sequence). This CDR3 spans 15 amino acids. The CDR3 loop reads CSARDGTRRAGELFF. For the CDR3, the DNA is TGCAGTGCTAGAGATGGGACTAGGAGGGCCGGGGAGCTGTTTTTT.

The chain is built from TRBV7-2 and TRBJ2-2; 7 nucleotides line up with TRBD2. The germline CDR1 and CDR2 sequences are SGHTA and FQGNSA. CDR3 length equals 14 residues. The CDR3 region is CAGWGGKNTGELFF. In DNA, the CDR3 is TGTGCAGGATGGGGGGGGAAGAACACCGGGGAGCTGTTTTTT.

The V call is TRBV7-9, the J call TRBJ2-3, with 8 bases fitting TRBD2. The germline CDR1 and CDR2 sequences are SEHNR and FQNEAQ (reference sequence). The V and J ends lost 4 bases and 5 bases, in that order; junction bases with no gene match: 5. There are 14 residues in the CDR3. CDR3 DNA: TGTGCCAGCAGCTCCGGGGGGGCAATAGATACGCAGTATTTT. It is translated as CASSSGGAIDTQYF.

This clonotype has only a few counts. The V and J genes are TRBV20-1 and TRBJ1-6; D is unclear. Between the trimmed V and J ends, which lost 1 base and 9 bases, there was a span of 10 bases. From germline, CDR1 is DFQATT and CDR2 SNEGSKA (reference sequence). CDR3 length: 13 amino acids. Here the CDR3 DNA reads TGCAGTGCTAGAGCTTTCAGGTTTTCACCCCTCCACTTT. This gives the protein CSARAFRFSPLHF.

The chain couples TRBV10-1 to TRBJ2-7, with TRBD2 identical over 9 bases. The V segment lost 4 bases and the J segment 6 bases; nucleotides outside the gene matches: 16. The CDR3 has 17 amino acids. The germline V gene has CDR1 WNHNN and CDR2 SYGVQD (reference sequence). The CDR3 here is CASSVLAGVEGESEQYV. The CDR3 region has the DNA TGCGCCAGCAGTGTATTAGCGGGGGTCGAAGGGGAGTCCGAGCAGTACGTC.

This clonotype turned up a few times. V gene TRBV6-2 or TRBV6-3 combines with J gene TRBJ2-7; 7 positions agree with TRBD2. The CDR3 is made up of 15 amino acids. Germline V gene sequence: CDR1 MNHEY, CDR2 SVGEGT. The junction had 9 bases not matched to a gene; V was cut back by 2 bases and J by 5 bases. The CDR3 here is CASSYGAGERNEQYF. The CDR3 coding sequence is TGTGCCAGCAGTTACGGCGCGGGAGAGAGGAACGAGCAGTACTTC.

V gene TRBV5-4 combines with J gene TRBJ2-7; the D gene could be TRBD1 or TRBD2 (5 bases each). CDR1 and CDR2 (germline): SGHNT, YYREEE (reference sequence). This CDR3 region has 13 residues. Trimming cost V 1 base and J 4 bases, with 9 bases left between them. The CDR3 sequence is CASSLWGPYEQYF. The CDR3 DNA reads TGTGCCAGCAGCTTGTGGGGACCGTACGAGCAGTACTTC.

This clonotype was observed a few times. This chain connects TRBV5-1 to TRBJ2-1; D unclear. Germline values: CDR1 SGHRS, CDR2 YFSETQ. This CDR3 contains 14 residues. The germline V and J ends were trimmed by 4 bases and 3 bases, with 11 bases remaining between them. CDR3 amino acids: CASSHPANYNEQFF. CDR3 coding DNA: TGCGCCAGCAGCCATCCCGCAAACTACAATGAGCAGTTCTTC.

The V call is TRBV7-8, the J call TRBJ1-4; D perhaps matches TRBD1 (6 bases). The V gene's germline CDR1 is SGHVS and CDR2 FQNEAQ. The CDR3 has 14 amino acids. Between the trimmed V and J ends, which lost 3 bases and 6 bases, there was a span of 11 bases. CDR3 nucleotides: TGTGCCAGCAGCTTCGAGGGGGAGTATGAAAAACTGTTTTTT. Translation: CASSFEGEYEKLFF.

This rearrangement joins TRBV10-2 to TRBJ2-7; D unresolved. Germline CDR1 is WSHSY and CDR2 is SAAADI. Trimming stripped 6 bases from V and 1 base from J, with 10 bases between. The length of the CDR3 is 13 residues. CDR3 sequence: CASRGLLSYEQYV. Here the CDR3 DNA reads TGCGCCAGCAGAGGATTACTATCCTACGAGCAGTACGTC.

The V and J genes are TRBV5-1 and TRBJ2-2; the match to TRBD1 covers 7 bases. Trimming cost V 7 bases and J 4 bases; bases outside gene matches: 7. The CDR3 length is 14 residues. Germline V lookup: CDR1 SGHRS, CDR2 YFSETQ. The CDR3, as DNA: TGCGCCAGCTTCTCGGGACAGCGCACCGGGGAGCTGTTTTTT. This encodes CASFSGQRTGELFF.

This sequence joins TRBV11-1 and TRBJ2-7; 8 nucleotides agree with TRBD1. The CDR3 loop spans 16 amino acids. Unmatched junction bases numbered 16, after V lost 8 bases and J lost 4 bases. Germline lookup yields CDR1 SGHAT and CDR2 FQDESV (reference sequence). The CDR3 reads CASGTNWRTGLYEQYF. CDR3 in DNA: TGTGCCAGCGGCACAAATTGGAGGACAGGGCTATACGAGCAGTACTTC.